A selection of T cell receptor beta chains follows, all from one sample in a study of human T cells and chemical hapten exposure. TCRdb re-derived calls from the RACE reads in MiXCR, one entry per CDR3 protein. The repertoire has some 330,000 distinct CDR3 sequences, around 5.5% of them found once; the top ten carry about 8.2%. This material consisted of whole blood, taken in connection with sensitization to the hapten diphenylcyclopropenone (DPC). These TCRs come from a woman aged 18-29 years with alopecia areata. Some clones in this sample may be carry-over from other donors' samples. CDR3s include the opening cysteine and the closing phenylalanine or tryptophan. The D gene is left open where the match is weak. A row's size may be missing; if present it is once, few, many or a size class.

d_gene	v_gene	j_gene	abundance	CDR3nt	CDR3aa
NA	TRBV25-1	TRBJ2-5	few	TGTGCCAGCAGTGAATTTGGGGGGAACAAAGAGACCCAGTACTTC	CASSEFGGNKETQYF
NA	TRBV3-1	TRBJ2-5	many	TGTGCCAGCAGCCAGGGGGAAGAGACCCAGTACTTC	CASSQGEETQYF
TRBD1	TRBV4-2	TRBJ1-3	NA	TGTGCCAGCAGCATCAGAAGGGACAGGGTCCCCTCTGGAAACACCATATATTTT	CASSIRRDRVPSGNTIYF
NA	TRBV5-1	TRBJ1-4	many	TGCGCCAGCAGCTACCAGGGAGGTAATGAAAAACTGTTTTTT	CASSYQGGNEKLFF
NA	TRBV6-6	TRBJ1-4	NA	TGTGCCAGCAGCCCCTTAGCCAAGGCCCTAATAAATGAAAAACTGTTTTTT	CASSPLAKALINEKLFF
NA	TRBV6-2/TRBV6-3	TRBJ2-1	many	TGTGCCAGCATCAAAAACCAATGGGGGGCAGGCGAGCAGTTCTTC	CASIKNQWGAGEQFF
NA	TRBV6-5	TRBJ1-2	few	TGTGCCAGCAGTCGTGAGGACGACTATGGCTACACCTTC	CASSREDDYGYTF
NA	TRBV9	TRBJ2-5	few	TGTGCCAGCAGCGTAGGTGCCAGGGCAGAGACCCAGTACTTC	CASSVGARAETQYF
NA	TRBV29-1	TRBJ1-1	few	TGCAGCGCCGGCTCGGCGATCATGAACACTGAAGCTTTCTTT	CSAGSAIMNTEAFF
NA	TRBV18	TRBJ1-3	few	TGTGCCAGCTCACCTCCTGGTGGAAACACCATATATTTT	CASSPPGGNTIYF
NA	TRBV10-3	TRBJ2-7	NA	TGTGCCATCAGTGAGGGGTTGTACGAGCAGTACTTC	CAISEGLYEQYF
NA	TRBV5-1	TRBJ2-3	many	TGCGCCAGCAGCTTGAGGGCCCTCTTGGGGACAGATACGCAGTATTTT	CASSLRALLGTDTQYF
TRBD2	TRBV6-2/TRBV6-3	TRBJ2-1	many	TGTGCCAGCAGTTACCTAGCGGCGCCCTACAATGAGCAGTTCTTC	CASSYLAAPYNEQFF
NA	TRBV28	TRBJ1-5	NA	TGTGCCAGCACCAGCACACCGCGGACAAGACATTTT	CASTSTPRTRHF
NA	TRBV2	TRBJ1-5	NA	TGTGCCACGGGGGCGCAGGGTCATAGCAATCAGCCCCAGCATTTT	CATGAQGHSNQPQHF
TRBD1	TRBV12-3/TRBV12-4	TRBJ2-2	many	TGTGCCAGCAGGAAGGGACAGACATCGACCGGGGAGCTGTTTTTT	CASRKGQTSTGELFF
NA	TRBV29-1	TRBJ1-3	NA	TGCAGCGTTGAAGGGGTCGGAAACACCATATATTTT	CSVEGVGNTIYF
NA	TRBV5-4	TRBJ2-5	many	TGTGCCAGCAGCTTTTCCTCCTCGGGAGAGACCCAGTACTTC	CASSFSSSGETQYF
NA	TRBV5-1	TRBJ2-2	few	TGCGCCAGCAGCTCCCTAGGAAGTCGGGAGCTGTTTTTT	CASSSLGSRELFF
TRBD2	TRBV10-3	TRBJ2-3	NA	TGTGCCATCACTGACGGACTAGTATTGGGCACAGATACGCAGTATTTT	CAITDGLVLGTDTQYF
TRBD2	TRBV27	TRBJ2-1	few	TGTGCCAGCAGCTCTATACTAGCGGGGGGTAGAAATGAGCAGTTCTTC	CASSSILAGGRNEQFF
TRBD1	TRBV6-2/TRBV6-3	TRBJ2-7	many	TGTGCCAGCAGTTACTCCGGGACAGAGCTCTACGAGCAGTACTTC	CASSYSGTELYEQYF
NA	TRBV5-4	TRBJ2-3	NA	TGTGCCAGCAGCTTGTATATAGTGAGCTCAGGAGATACGCAGTATTTT	CASSLYIVSSGDTQYF
NA	TRBV3-1	TRBJ1-5	few	TGTGCCAGCAGCCACAGTGGCAGGCCCCAGCATTTT	CASSHSGRPQHF
NA	TRBV7-9	TRBJ1-1	NA	TGTGCCAACAGCTTACAGGCGTTGAACACTGAAGCTTTCTTT	CANSLQALNTEAFF
NA	TRBV9	TRBJ2-1	many	TGTGCCAGCAGCGTACTGGGGGACTCCTACAATGAGCAGTTCTTC	CASSVLGDSYNEQFF
NA	TRBV7-6	TRBJ2-3	few	TGTGCCAGCAGCTTAAGGGGGGGCCACGTCGGAGATACGCAGTATTTT	CASSLRGGHVGDTQYF